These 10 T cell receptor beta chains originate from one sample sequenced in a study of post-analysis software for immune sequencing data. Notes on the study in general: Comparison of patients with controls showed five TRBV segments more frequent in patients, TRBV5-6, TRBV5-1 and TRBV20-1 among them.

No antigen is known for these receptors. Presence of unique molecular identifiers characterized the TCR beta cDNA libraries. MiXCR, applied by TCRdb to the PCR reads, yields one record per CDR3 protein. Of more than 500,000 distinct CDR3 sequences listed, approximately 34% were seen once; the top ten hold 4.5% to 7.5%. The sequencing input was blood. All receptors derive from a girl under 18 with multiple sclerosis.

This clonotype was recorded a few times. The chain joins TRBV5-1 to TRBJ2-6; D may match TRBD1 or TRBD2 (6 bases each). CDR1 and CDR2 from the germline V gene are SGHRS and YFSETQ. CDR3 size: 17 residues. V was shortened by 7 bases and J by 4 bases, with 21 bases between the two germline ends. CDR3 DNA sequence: TGCGCCAGCTCTCCTGTCGGGGGCAGGGCCGGGGCCAACGTCCTGACTTTC. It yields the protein CASSPVGGRAGANVLTF.

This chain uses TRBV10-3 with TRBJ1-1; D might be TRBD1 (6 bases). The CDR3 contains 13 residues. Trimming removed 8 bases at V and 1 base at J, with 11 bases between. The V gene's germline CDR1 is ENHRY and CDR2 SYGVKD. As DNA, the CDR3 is TGTGCCATCGAGGGGACACCGAACACTGAAGCTTTCTTT. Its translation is CAIEGTPNTEAFF.

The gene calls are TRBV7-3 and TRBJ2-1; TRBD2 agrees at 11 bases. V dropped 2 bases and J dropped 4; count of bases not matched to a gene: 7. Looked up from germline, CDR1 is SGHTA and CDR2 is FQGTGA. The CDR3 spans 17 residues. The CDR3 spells CASSLELAGGFYNEQFF. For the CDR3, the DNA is TGTGCCAGCAGCTTAGAGTTAGCGGGGGGGTTTTACAATGAGCAGTTCTTC. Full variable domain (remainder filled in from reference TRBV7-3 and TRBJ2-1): GAGVSQTPSNKVTEKGKYVELRCDPISGHTALYWYRQSLGQGPEFLIYFQGTGAADDSGLPNDRFFAVRPEGSVSTLKIQRTERGDSAVYLCASSLELAGGFYNEQFFGPGTRLTVL.

CDR3: CASSLGIGVVNTEAFF. For the CDR3, the DNA is TGCGCCAGCAGCTTGGGTATTGGGGTCGTGAACACTGAAGCTTTCTTT. This chain joins TRBV5-1 and TRBJ1-1; D gene unclear. Germline CDR1 is SGHRS and CDR2 is YFSETQ. The CDR3 runs to 16 residues. V lost 0 bases and J 0 bases, leaving 12 bases between the germline ends.

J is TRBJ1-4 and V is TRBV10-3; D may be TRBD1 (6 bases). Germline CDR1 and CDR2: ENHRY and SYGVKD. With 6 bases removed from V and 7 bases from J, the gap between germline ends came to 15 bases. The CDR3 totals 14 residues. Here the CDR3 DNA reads TGTGCCATCAGCCCGGACAGATCACCTGAAAAACTGTTTTTT. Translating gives CAISPDRSPEKLFF.

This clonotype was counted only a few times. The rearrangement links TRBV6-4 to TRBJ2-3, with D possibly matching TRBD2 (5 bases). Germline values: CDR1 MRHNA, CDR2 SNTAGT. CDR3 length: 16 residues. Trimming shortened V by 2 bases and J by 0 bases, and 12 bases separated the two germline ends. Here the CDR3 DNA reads TGTGCCAGCAGTGACGGGTTAGCGCCCAGCACAGATACGCAGTATTTT. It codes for CASSDGLAPSTDTQYF.

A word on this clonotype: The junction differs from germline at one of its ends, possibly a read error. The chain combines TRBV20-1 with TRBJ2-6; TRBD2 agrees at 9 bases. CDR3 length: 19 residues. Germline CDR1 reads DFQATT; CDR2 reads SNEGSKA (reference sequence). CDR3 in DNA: TGCAGTGCTAGAGAGGGGATAGCGGGGGTTTACTCTGGGACCAACGTCCTGACTTTC. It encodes CSAREGIAGVYSGTNVLTF.

This CDR3 reads CSAVQGSSYNEQYF. In DNA, the CDR3 is TGCAGTGCCGTACAGGGGAGCTCCTACAATGAGCAGTACTTC. The chain recombines TRBV20-1 with TRBJ2-1, with TRBD1 identical over 7 bases. Matching the DNA end better, TRBJ2-7 makes the J call doubtful. Germline-derived CDR1 and CDR2 are DFQATT and SNEGSKA (reference sequence). The length of the CDR3 is 14 residues.

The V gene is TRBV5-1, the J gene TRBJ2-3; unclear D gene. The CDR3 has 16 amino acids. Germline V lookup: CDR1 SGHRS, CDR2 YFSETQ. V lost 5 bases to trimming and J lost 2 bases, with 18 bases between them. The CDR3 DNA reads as TGCGCCAGCAGTCCTTTCCCAGGACCGAACACAGATACGCAGTATTTT. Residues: CASSPFPGPNTDTQYF.

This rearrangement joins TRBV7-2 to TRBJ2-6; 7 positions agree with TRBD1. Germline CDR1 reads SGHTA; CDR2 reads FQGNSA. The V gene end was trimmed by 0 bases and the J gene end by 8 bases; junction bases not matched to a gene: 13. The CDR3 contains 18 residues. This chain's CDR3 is CASSLAPRQGPGTNVLTF. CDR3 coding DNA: TGTGCCAGCAGCTTAGCCCCACGACAGGGACCCGGGACCAACGTCCTGACTTTC. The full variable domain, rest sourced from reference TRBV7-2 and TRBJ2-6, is GAGVSQSPSNKVTEKGKDVELRCDPISGHTALYWYRQSLGQGLEFLIYFQGNSAPDKSGLPSDRFSAERTGGSVSTLTIQRTQQEDSAVYLCASSLAPRQGPGTNVLTFGAGSRLTVL.